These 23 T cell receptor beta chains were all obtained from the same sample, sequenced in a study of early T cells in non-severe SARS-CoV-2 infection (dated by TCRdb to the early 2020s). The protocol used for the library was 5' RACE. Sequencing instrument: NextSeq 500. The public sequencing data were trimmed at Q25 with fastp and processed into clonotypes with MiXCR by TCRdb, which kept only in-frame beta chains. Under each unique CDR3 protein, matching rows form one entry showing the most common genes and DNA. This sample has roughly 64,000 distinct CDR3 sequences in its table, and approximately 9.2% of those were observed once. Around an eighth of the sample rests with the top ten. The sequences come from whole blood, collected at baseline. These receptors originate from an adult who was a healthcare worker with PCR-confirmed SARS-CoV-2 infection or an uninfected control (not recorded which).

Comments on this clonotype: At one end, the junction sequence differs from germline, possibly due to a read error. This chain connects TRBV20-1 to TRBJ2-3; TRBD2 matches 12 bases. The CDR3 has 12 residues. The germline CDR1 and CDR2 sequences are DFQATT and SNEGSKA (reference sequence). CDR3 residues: CSAKGLAGTQFF. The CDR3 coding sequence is TGCAGTGCTAAGGGACTAGCGGGTACGCAGTTTTTT.

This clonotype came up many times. CDR3 region: CASSFRSNEKLFF. The CDR3 coding sequence is TGTGCCAGCAGTTTTCGCTCTAATGAAAAACTGTTTTTT. V usage is TRBV27 and J usage is TRBJ1-4; D not resolved. Trimming cost V 3 bases and J 3 bases, with 5 bases left between them. CDR3 length: 13 amino acids. CDR1 MNHEY and CDR2 SMNVEV come from the germline V gene (reference sequence).

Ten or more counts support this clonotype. The CDR3 is CASSILRSYEQYF. CDR3 DNA: TGTGCCAGCAGTATCTTGCGGTCCTACGAGCAGTACTTC. This sequence joins TRBV2 and TRBJ2-7; unclear D gene. Trimming took 5 bases from V and 1 from J, leaving 9 bases between them. The CDR3 contains 13 residues. Germline V gene lookup returns CDR1 SNHLY and CDR2 FYNNEI.

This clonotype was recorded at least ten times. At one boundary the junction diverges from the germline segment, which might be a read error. The CDR3 region has the DNA TGTGCCACCGGGGGGACAGGGGGCACGGATACGCAGTATTTT. It encodes CATGGTGGTDTQYF. This chain uses TRBV15 with TRBJ2-3, with TRBD1 matching over 12 bases. The CDR3 has 14 residues. Germline V gene data show CDR1 as LNHNV and CDR2 as YYDKDF (reference sequence).

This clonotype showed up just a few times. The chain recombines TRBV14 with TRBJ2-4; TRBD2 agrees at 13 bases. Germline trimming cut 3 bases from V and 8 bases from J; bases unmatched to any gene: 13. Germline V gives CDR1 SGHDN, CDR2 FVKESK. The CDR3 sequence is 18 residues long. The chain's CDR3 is CASSQRTSGSSARDIQYF. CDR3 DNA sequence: TGTGCCAGCAGCCAGCGGACTAGCGGGAGTAGTGCTCGGGACATTCAGTACTTC.

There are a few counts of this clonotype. CDR3 residues: CASSSTPLAAPLTDTQYF. In DNA, the CDR3 is TGCGCCAGCAGCTCCACGCCACTAGCCGCACCTCTCACAGATACGCAGTATTTT. The gene calls are TRBV4-1 and TRBJ2-3; a possible D gene is TRBD2 (6 bases). The V end was cut by 5 bases, the J end by 2 bases, with 23 bases between. Germline V gene sequence: CDR1 MGHRA, CDR2 YSYEKL. CDR3 size: 18 residues.

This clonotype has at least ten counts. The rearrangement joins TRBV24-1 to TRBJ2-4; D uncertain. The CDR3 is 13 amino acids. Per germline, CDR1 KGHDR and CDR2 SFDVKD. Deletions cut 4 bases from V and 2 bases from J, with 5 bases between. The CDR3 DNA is TGTGCCACCAGTGAAACAACCAAAAACATTCAGTACTTC. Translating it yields CATSETTKNIQYF.

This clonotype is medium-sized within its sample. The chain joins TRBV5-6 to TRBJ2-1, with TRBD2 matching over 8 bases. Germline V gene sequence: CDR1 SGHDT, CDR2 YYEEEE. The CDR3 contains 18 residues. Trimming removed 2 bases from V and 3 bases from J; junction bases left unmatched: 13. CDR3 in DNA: TGTGCCAGCAGCTTCGCCAGCGGGAGAATTGGGAACTACAATGAGCAGTTCTTC. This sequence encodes CASSFASGRIGNYNEQFF.

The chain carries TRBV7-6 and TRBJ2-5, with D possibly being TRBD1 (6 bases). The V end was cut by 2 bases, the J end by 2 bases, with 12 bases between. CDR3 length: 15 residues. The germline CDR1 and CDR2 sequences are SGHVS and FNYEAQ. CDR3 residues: CASSLSRGSQETQYF. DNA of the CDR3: TGTGCCAGCAGCTTAAGCAGGGGCTCACAAGAGACCCAGTACTTC.

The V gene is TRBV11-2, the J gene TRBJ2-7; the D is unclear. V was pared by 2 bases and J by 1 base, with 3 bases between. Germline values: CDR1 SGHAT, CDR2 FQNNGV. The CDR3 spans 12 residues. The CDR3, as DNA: TGTGCCAGCAGCTTAACATCCTACGAGCAGTACTTC. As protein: CASSLTSYEQYF.

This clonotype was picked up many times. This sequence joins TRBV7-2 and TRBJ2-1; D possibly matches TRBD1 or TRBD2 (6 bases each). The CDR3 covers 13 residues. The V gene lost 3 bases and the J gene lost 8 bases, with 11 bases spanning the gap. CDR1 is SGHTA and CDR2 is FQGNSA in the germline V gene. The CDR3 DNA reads TGTGCCAGCAGCTTTCGGGGGCAAGATGAGCAGTTCTTC. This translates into CASSFRGQDEQFF.

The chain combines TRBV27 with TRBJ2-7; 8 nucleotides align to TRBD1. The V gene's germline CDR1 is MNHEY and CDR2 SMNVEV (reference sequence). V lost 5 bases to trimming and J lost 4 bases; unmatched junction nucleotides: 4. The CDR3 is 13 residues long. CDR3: CASSRTGMYEQYF. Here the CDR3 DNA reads TGTGCCAGCAGTCGGACAGGGATGTACGAGCAGTACTTC.

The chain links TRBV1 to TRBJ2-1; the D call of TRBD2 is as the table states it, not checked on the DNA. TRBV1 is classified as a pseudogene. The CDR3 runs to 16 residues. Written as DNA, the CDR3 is TGCACCAGCAGCCCTGAAGGACTAGCGGTTTACAATGAGCAGTTCTTC. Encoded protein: CTSSPEGLAVYNEQFF.

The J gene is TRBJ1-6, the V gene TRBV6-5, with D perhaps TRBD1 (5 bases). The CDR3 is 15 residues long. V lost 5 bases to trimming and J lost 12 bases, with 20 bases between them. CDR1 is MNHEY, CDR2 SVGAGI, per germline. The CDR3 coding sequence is TGTGCCAGCAGTCCCCACCGGGACTCCTTGGGACCCCTCCACTTT. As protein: CASSPHRDSLGPLHF.

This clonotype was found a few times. This CDR3 reads CASSSPTSATDTQYF. CDR3 bases: TGTGCCAGCAGCTCCCCGACTAGCGCCACAGATACGCAGTATTTT. The chain couples TRBV7-2 to TRBJ2-3; 8 nucleotides align to TRBD2. The CDR3 is made up of 15 amino acids. Trimming removed 4 bases from V and 2 bases from J; junction bases left unmatched: 5. Germline-derived CDR1 and CDR2 are SGHTA and FQGNSA.

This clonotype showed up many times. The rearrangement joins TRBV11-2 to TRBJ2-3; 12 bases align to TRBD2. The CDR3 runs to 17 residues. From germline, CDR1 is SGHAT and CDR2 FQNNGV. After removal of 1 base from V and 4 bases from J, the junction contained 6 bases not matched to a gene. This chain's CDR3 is CASSLGTSGILADTQYF. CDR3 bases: TGTGCCAGCAGCTTAGGGACTAGCGGGATCCTGGCAGATACGCAGTATTTT.

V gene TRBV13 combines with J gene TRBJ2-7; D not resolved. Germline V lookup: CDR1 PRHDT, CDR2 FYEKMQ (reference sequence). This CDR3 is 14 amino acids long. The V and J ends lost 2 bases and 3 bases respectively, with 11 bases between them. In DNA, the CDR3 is TGTGCCAGCAGCTTAAGTGGGTTTAGCTACGAGCAGTACTTC. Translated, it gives CASSLSGFSYEQYF.

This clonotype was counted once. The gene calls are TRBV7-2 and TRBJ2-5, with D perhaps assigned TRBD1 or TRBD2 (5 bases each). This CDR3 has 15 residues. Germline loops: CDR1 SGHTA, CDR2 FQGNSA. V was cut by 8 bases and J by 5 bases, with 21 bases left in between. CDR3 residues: CASAYLGATGETQYF. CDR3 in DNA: TGTGCCAGCGCGTACCTCGGGGCAACCGGGGAGACCCAGTACTTC.

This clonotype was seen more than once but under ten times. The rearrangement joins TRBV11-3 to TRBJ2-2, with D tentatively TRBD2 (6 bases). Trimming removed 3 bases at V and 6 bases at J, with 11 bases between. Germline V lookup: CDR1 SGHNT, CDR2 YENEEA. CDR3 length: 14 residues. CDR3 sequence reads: CASSLSGVPGELFF. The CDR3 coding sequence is TGTGCCAGCAGCTTGTCGGGGGTACCCGGGGAGCTGTTTTTT.

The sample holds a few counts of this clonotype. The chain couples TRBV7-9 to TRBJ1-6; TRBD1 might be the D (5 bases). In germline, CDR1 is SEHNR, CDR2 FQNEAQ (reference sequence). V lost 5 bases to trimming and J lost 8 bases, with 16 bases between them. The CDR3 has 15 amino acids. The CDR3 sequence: CASSPRGTEHSPLHF. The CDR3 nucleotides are TGTGCCAGCAGCCCCCGGGGGACCGAACATTCACCCCTCCACTTT.

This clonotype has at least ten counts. CDR3 bases: TGCAGTCAGTCGGCTAACTATGGCTACACCTTC. Its translation: CSQSANYGYTF. V usage is TRBV20-1 and J usage is TRBJ1-2; D uncertain. Germline values: CDR1 DFQATT, CDR2 SNEGSKA (reference sequence). V was clipped by 8 bases and J by 0 bases, with 7 bases between them. CDR3 length equals 11 residues.

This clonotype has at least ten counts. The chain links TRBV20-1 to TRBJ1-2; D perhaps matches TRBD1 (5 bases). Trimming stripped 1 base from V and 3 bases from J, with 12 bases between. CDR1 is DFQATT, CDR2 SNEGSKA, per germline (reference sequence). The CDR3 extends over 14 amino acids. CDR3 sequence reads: CSARGWGTDYGYTF. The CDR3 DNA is TGCAGTGCTAGAGGATGGGGCACAGACTATGGCTACACCTTC.

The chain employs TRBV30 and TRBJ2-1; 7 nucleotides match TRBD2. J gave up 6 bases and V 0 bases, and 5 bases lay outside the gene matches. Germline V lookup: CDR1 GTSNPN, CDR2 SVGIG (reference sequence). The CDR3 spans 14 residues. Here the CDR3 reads CAWSVLGTTNEQFF. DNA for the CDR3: TGTGCCTGGAGTGTACTCGGGACTACCAATGAGCAGTTCTTC.